The 8 T cell receptor beta chains reported below all come from one sample, sequenced in a study of tumor and adjacent non-tumor tissue in lung cancer. RNA was extracted from bulk tissue without any cell sorting. TCRbeta libraries were built with three rounds of nested PCR, modified from ARM-PCR. Via MiXCR, TCRdb re-called the multiplex PCR reads, giving one row per CDR3 protein. The sample carries 200,000 or so distinct CDR3 sequences, 71% recorded once. Material: lung tumor tissue. All receptors come from a man between 60 and 75 years old with non-small cell lung cancer.

As to this clonotype: In this CDR3 the conserved last residue, phenylalanine or tryptophan, is missing, so a read error is likely. No DNA is shown, since the ends of the CDR3 on it are uncertain; the CDR3 is the one TCRdb lists. The chain combines TRBV20-1 with TRBJ1-2; the table's D call TRBD1 went unverified against the DNA. Germline loops: CDR1 DFQATT, CDR2 SNEGSKA (reference sequence). With termini counted, the CDR3 has 14 amino acids. CDR3 region: CSARSQGQVKGYTL.

A remark on this clonotype: A read error may account for a junction end that differs from germline. J is TRBJ1-3 and V is TRBV11-3, with D possibly matching TRBD1 (5 bases). CDR3 length equals 16 residues. Germline lookup yields CDR1 SGHNT and CDR2 YENEEA. The CDR3 protein is CASSLDDSFLVNTIYF. The DNA of the CDR3 is TGTGCCAGCAGCTTAGACGACAGCTTTCTTGTAAACACCATATATTTC. The whole variable domain, filled in from reference TRBV11-3 and TRBJ1-3, reads EAGVVQSPRYKIIEKKQPVAFWCNPISGHNTLYWYLQNLGQGPELLIRYENEEAVDDSQLPKDRFSAERLKGVDSTLKIQPAELGDSAVYLCASSLDDSFLVNTIYFGEGSWLTVV.

This clonotype was observed many times. V usage is TRBV12-5 and J usage is TRBJ1-4, with D perhaps matching TRBD1 (5 bases). The CDR3 loop spans 16 amino acids. Germline CDR1 LGHNT, CDR2 FRNRAP. Deletions cut 0 bases from V and 8 bases from J, with 16 bases between. CDR3 in amino acids: CASGLVNRGDGEKLFF. The CDR3 DNA follows: TGTGCTAGTGGTTTGGTAAATCGAGGGGATGGAGAAAAACTGTTTTTT.

This clonotype occurred a few times. Sequence at one end of the junction differs from germline and may be a read error. The chain combines TRBV6-5 with TRBJ1-1; no definite D call. The CDR3 covers 16 residues. Germline V gene sequence: CDR1 MNHEY, CDR2 SVGAGI. CDR3 DNA sequence: TGTGCCAGCAGTTACACGAGTTGGATTATGAATACTGAAGCTTTCTTT. The encoded protein is CASSYTSWIMNTEAFF.

As to this clonotype: One junction end does not reproduce the germline sequence, and a read error may be involved. The genes are TRBV4-2 and TRBJ2-3; D is uncertain. CDR1 LGHNA and CDR2 YNFKEQ come from the germline V gene. This CDR3 has 15 residues. The CDR3 DNA sequence: TGTGCCAGCAGGCAAGTGGGTGAGGCCACAGATACGCAGTATTTT. It codes for CASRQVGEATDTQYF.

Only a few counts were recorded for this clonotype. The chain carries TRBV24-1 and TRBJ1-1; the match to TRBD1 covers 8 bases. The CDR3 runs 15 residues. Trimming at V came to 7 bases and at J to 2 bases, leaving 8 bases not matched to a gene. The germline gives CDR1 KGHDR, CDR2 SFDVKD. CDR3 nucleotide sequence: TGTGCCACCAGCGACGGACAGGGTGAAAACACTGAAGCTTTCTTT. The encoded protein is CATSDGQGENTEAFF.

On this clonotype itself: This clone may be a read error of a much larger clone one base away. The rearrangement joins TRBV29-1 to TRBJ2-2; D perhaps matches TRBD2 (6 bases). Germline V gene sequence: CDR1 SQVTM, CDR2 ANQGSEA. V was shortened by 8 bases and J by 1 base, with 11 bases between the two germline ends. The CDR3 runs to 13 residues. For the CDR3, the DNA is TGCAGCTACCGGGGAGGGAACACCGGGGAGCTGTTTTTT. Its translation: CSYRGGNTGELFF.

The chain has TRBV7-9 and TRBJ2-3, with D tentatively TRBD2 (5 bases). Germline values: CDR1 SEHNR, CDR2 FQNEAQ (reference sequence). V was shortened by 5 bases and J by 9 bases, with 12 bases between the two germline ends. There are 12 residues in the CDR3. This CDR3 reads CASSRGPKTQYF. CDR3 bases: TGTGCCAGCAGCCGGGGTCCCAAGACGCAGTATTTT.